One and the same sample provided the 10 T cell receptor beta chains below, sequenced in a study of human T cells and chemical hapten exposure. Stated time point: patch test 1, 2 weeks after DPC sensitization. Treatment in this sample: therapeutic diphenylcyclopropenone sensitization with weekly scalp DPC. TCRdb reanalysed the RACE reads using MiXCR and keeps one entry per CDR3 protein. The data contain some 340,000 distinct CDR3 sequences, approximately 6.3% of them singletons. The sequenced sample was whole blood, obtained in connection with sensitization to the hapten diphenylcyclopropenone (DPC). The receptors were sampled from a woman aged 18-29 years with alopecia areata. Some clones in this sample may be carry-over from other donors' samples.

This clonotype occurred many times. This rearrangement joins TRBV27 to TRBJ2-6; D gene unclear. Trimming left V 7 bases short and J 3 bases short, with 7 bases between. CDR3 length: 13 residues. Germline V CDR1 and CDR2: MNHEY, SMNVEV (reference sequence). The CDR3 DNA sequence: TGTGCCAGCACCCAATATGGGGCCAACGTCCTGACTTTC. This codes for CASTQYGANVLTF.

The V call is TRBV7-9, the J call TRBJ2-1, with a weak D call TRBD2 (5 bases). Deletions cut 2 bases from V and 7 bases from J, with 15 bases between. This CDR3 spans 15 amino acids. The germline V gene has CDR1 SEHNR and CDR2 FQNEAQ (reference sequence). The CDR3 spells CASSLMPGVQNEQFF. The CDR3 DNA reads as TGTGCCAGCAGCTTAATGCCCGGGGTCCAGAATGAGCAGTTCTTC.

This clonotype has ten or more counts. The rearrangement uses TRBV27 and TRBJ2-7; D is possibly TRBD1 (6 bases). CDR1 is MNHEY, CDR2 SMNVEV, per germline (reference sequence). The CDR3 spans 16 residues. V lost 4 bases and J 5 bases, leaving 21 bases between the germline ends. The CDR3 protein is CASSSRPLTDSNEQYF. As DNA, the CDR3 is TGTGCCAGCAGTTCCCGGCCCTTGACGGACAGCAACGAGCAGTACTTC.

In nucleotides, the CDR3 is TGCGCCAGCAGCCAAGGTTGGCCAGGGGGGACTGAAGCTTTCTTT. Residues: CASSQGWPGGTEAFF. This chain uses TRBV4-3 with TRBJ1-1, with 7 bases lining up with TRBD1. Unmatched junction bases numbered 7, after V lost 1 base and J lost 5 bases. CDR1 is LGHNA, CDR2 YSLEER, per germline. The CDR3 contains 15 residues.

The chain carries TRBV11-2 and TRBJ1-1; the D is unclear. The CDR3 has 14 residues. Germline-derived CDR1 and CDR2 are SGHAT and FQNNGV. V lost 3 bases to trimming and J lost 4 bases, with 12 bases between them. CDR3 amino acids: CASSFEFSSTEAFF. CDR3 nucleotide sequence: TGTGCCAGCAGCTTCGAGTTTTCGAGCACTGAAGCTTTCTTT.

The table lists this clonotype with many counts. The chain recombines TRBV12-3 or TRBV12-4 with TRBJ1-5, with 7 bases identical to TRBD1. There are 14 residues in the CDR3. The J segment lost 6 bases and the V segment lost 6 bases, leaving 8 bases of the junction unmatched. Here the CDR3 reads CASSVTGIRQPQHF. The CDR3 DNA reads TGTGCCAGCAGCGTGACAGGGATACGTCAGCCCCAGCATTTT.

Many counts were recorded for this clonotype. V is TRBV27 and J is TRBJ1-1; weak D call: TRBD1 (5 bases). The germline V gene encodes CDR1 MNHEY and CDR2 SMNVEV (reference sequence). This CDR3 has 14 residues. Trimming removed 5 bases at V and 10 bases at J, with 20 bases between. This CDR3 reads CASSPYPYPGRAFF. The CDR3 DNA reads TGTGCCAGCAGTCCCTACCCATACCCAGGGAGAGCTTTCTTT.

This clonotype was seen ten or more times. The chain links TRBV11-3 to TRBJ2-1, with D maybe TRBD1 (6 bases). The CDR3 extends over 15 amino acids. Germline CDR1 reads SGHNT; CDR2 reads YENEEA. V was pared by 5 bases and J by 8 bases, with 19 bases between. The CDR3 protein is CASSPGARSNDEQFF. CDR3 DNA: TGTGCCAGCAGCCCAGGGGCTAGGTCGAACGATGAGCAGTTCTTC.

Only a few counts were recorded for this clonotype. The chain employs TRBV4-3 and TRBJ2-1, with 7 bases identical to TRBD1. The CDR3 sequence is 15 residues long. The V and J ends lost 0 bases and 4 bases, in that order; junction bases with no gene match: 3. CDR1 is LGHNA and CDR2 is YSLEER in the germline V gene. The CDR3 here is CASSQETGDYNEQFF. In DNA, the CDR3 is TGCGCCAGCAGCCAAGAAACAGGGGATTACAATGAGCAGTTCTTC.

This clonotype was counted ten times or more. The V and J genes are TRBV6-2 or TRBV6-3 and TRBJ2-7; tentatively, D is TRBD1 (5 bases). Trimming left V 3 bases short and J 9 bases short, with 12 bases between. CDR3 length: 12 amino acids. CDR1 is MNHEY and CDR2 is SVGEGT in the germline V gene. The chain's CDR3 is CASSYATRGQYF. DNA of the CDR3: TGTGCCAGCAGTTATGCAACAAGGGGGCAGTACTTC.